This T cell receptor beta chain was documented in a study of CD8 T cells in Susac syndrome. Random hexamers served to reverse transcribe roughly 0.45 to 1 ug RNA. TCRdb re-analysed the immunoSEQ multiplex PCR reads in MiXCR, keeping a single row per CDR3 protein. The sample holds about 430,000 distinct CDR3 sequences, 75% to 90% seen once. The multiple sclerosis controls were treatment-naive patients with relapsing-remitting disease that was stable or active. V dropped 4 bases and J dropped 2 bases, with 18 bases sitting between them. Per germline, CDR1 MNHEY and CDR2 SMNVEV (reference sequence). This CDR3 has 16 residues.

The clonotype comes from a human donor with multiple sclerosis. The chain recombines TRBV27 with TRBJ2-7, with D perhaps TRBD1 (6 bases). Source material: CD8+ T cells from PBMCs. The CDR3 region is CASSSHTGPEPYEQYF. The DNA of the CDR3 is TGTGCCAGCAGTTCCCACACAGGGCCCGAACCCTACGAGCAGTACTTC.